This T cell receptor beta chain comes out of a study of cytomegalovirus exposure and HLA in healthy donors. Broader study findings: Near-uniform donor sequencing depth was presumed by presence/absence analyses.

The PCR was carried out with 60 Vbeta primers and 13 Jbeta primers. Here immunoSEQ multiplex PCR was the method, and the copy in TCRdb shows in-frame clones only, minus some. Here the sample table reports some 120,000 clones. To note about this clone: Its specificity is unknown.

CDR3 length equals 12 residues. Per germline, CDR1 SGHAT and CDR2 FQNNGV. Trimming removed 11 bases from V and 5 bases from J, with 12 bases in between. At the time of sampling, donors were nominally healthy, though unrecorded immune exposures were likely. This sequence was found in a man aged 35-49 years in good health and CMV-seronegative. The sample taken for sequencing was PBMCs. V is TRBV11-2 and J is TRBJ2-2, with D possibly matching TRBD2 (5 bases). CDR3: CAGSHGTGELFF. The CDR3 DNA sequence: TGTGCCGGGAGCCACGGGACCGGGGAGCTGTTTTTT.